This TCR beta chain is drawn from a study of blood T cell repertoires in COVID-19. Method: immunoSEQ multiplex PCR; TCRdb's copy keeps in-frame clones and lacks some. The sample holds around 300,000 clones; over 75% are singletons and the top ten take 5%. J lost 1 base, V lost 1 base, and 2 bases had no gene match. In germline, CDR1 is SGHAT, CDR2 FQNNGV. This CDR3 comprises 15 residues. Specimen: PBMCs or T cells enriched from blood (not recorded which). The TCR was taken from a man aged 25 to 45 who had recovered from COVID-19. The chain is built from TRBV11-2 and TRBJ2-7; 9 bases align to TRBD2. The CDR3: CASSLGLAASYEQYF. In nucleotides, the CDR3 is TGTGCCAGCAGCTTAGGACTAGCGGCTTCCTACGAGCAGTACTTC.